The clone carrying this T cell receptor (beta chain) has just a few counts. Its antigen is currently unknown. The data were obtained in a study of CD8 T cells in ankylosing spondylitis. Study results and limitations: Disease-linked clones had a CD8+ phenotype and relatively low frequency in peripheral blood. Reportedly, significant enrichment of disease-linked clones occurred in matched ankylosing spondylitis synovial fluid.

The authors made TCR beta libraries by quantitative 5'-RACE with molecular barcodes. TCRdb itself ran the 5' RACE reads through MiXCR, one entry per CDR3 protein. The table shows 150,000 to 200,000 distinct CDR3 sequences, with over 10% occurring only once. V shed 4 bases and J shed 0 bases, with 13 bases lying between them. Per the germline V gene, CDR1 is SGHTA and CDR2 is FQGTGA. This CDR3 is 16 amino acids long. Sequencing used blood, either unsorted or a sorted T cell fraction (not recorded which). This sequence was found in a female donor with ankylosing spondylitis or in good health (not recorded which). The rearrangement links TRBV7-3 to TRBJ2-1; TRBD1 is a possible D gene (6 bases). CDR3 DNA sequence: TGTGCCAGCAGCTCCCTTGGGGGCGGCTCCTACAATGAGCAGTTCTTC. Residues: CASSSLGGGSYNEQFF.